The 9 T cell receptor beta chains presented below share a single source sample, sequenced in a study of cytomegalovirus exposure and HLA in healthy donors (dated by TCRdb to 2017 to 2019). The library relied on the immunoSEQ multiplex PCR assay. For the multiplex PCR, a mixture combining 60 forward primers for TCR Vbeta segments and 13 reverse primers for TCR Jbeta segments was used. The table comes from immuneACCESS by way of TCRdb, which keeps in-frame sequences with V and J called. Part of the clones is missing from these tables; in studies checked, under half for an unresolved V gene and the rest for unknown reasons. In all, the sample holds more than 95,000 clones, and 65% to 80% of those were seen once. The ten most abundant clones make up 9.5% to 15% of the sample. What was sequenced was PBMCs. The receptor source for this set is a woman aged 40 to 50 in good health and CMV-seropositive.

V usage is TRBV15 and J usage is TRBJ1-1; no clear D gene. Germline CDR1 is LNHNV and CDR2 is YYDKDF (reference sequence). Trimming shortened V by 5 bases and J by 0 bases, and 7 bases separated the two germline ends. The CDR3 has 13 amino acids. CDR3 region: CATSLFLNTEAFF. In DNA form, the CDR3 reads TGTGCCACCAGCCTCTTCCTGAACACTGAAGCTTTCTTT.

The chain combines TRBV11-2 with TRBJ1-1; 9 positions agree with TRBD1. Per the germline V gene, CDR1 is SGHAT and CDR2 is FQNNGV. The V segment lost 4 bases and the J segment 2 bases; nucleotides outside the gene matches: 2. This CDR3 has 14 amino acids. CDR3 region: CASSWDRANTEAFF. The CDR3 bases are TGTGCCAGCAGCTGGGACAGGGCTAACACTGAAGCTTTCTTT.

The rearrangement joins TRBV2 to TRBJ1-6, with 7 bases fitting TRBD1. The length of the CDR3 is 15 residues. The germline gives CDR1 SNHLY, CDR2 FYNNEI. After removal of 6 bases from V and 5 bases from J, the junction contained 7 bases not matched to a gene. The CDR3 sequence: CASRGGQQDNSPLHF. The CDR3 nucleotides read TGTGCCAGCAGAGGGGGACAGCAAGATAATTCACCCCTCCACTTT.

This chain uses TRBV19 with TRBJ2-2; D perhaps matches TRBD1 (5 bases). Germline CDR1 and CDR2: LNHDA and SQIVND (reference sequence). The CDR3 has 16 amino acids. V was clipped by 1 base and J by 5 bases, with 14 bases between them. Here the CDR3 DNA reads TGTGCCAGTAGTATAGGGAGTAGGACACTGACCGGGGAGCTGTTTTTT. It is translated as CASSIGSRTLTGELFF.

This rearrangement joins TRBV7-9 to TRBJ2-1; no reliable D call. The germline CDR1 and CDR2 sequences are SEHNR and FQNEAQ (reference sequence). Trimming shortened V by 3 bases and J by 8 bases, and 11 bases separated the two germline ends. This CDR3 has 13 residues. In nucleotides, the CDR3 is TGTGCCAGCAGCTTCCCTACTCGCGATGAGCAGTTCTTC. This codes for CASSFPTRDEQFF.

This chain joins TRBV28 and TRBJ1-4; 7 nucleotides agree with TRBD1. Trimming removed 6 bases from V and 8 bases from J; junction bases left unmatched: 15. The CDR3 contains 16 residues. Germline CDR1 and CDR2: MDHEN and SYDVKM. In DNA, the CDR3 is TGTGCCAGCAGCCCGAGAGAACAGGGGCGGTGGGAAAAACTGTTTTTT. It is translated as CASSPREQGRWEKLFF.

The chain links TRBV2 to TRBJ2-7, with TRBD2 matching over 9 bases. This CDR3 comprises 15 residues. Unmatched junction bases numbered 7, after V lost 1 base and J lost 6 bases. The V gene's germline CDR1 is SNHLY and CDR2 FYNNEI. The CDR3 DNA is TGTGCCAGCAGTGAAGTGTGGGGAGCGGGGGGCGAGCAGTACTTC. Its protein product is CASSEVWGAGGEQYF.

This clone was observed a few times. Here the CDR3 reads CASSPLLAGGSREQYF. CDR3 sequence (DNA): TGTGCCAGCTCACCACTACTAGCGGGAGGGTCGCGGGAGCAGTACTTC. The rearrangement joins TRBV18 to TRBJ2-7; 13 bases map to TRBD2. The trim removed 1 base at V and 7 bases at J, leaving 7 bases unmatched. CDR3 length equals 16 residues. Germline assignment: CDR1 KGHSH and CDR2 LQKENI.

The chain is built from TRBV6-5 and TRBJ2-1, with 7 bases fitting TRBD1. Germline lookup yields CDR1 MNHEY and CDR2 SVGAGI. This CDR3 is 14 amino acids long. J gave up 3 bases and V 5 bases, and 4 bases lay outside the gene matches. The CDR3 bases are TGTGCCAGCAGTCCCGACAGGGACTACAATGAGCAGTTCTTC. Amino acids: CASSPDRDYNEQFF.